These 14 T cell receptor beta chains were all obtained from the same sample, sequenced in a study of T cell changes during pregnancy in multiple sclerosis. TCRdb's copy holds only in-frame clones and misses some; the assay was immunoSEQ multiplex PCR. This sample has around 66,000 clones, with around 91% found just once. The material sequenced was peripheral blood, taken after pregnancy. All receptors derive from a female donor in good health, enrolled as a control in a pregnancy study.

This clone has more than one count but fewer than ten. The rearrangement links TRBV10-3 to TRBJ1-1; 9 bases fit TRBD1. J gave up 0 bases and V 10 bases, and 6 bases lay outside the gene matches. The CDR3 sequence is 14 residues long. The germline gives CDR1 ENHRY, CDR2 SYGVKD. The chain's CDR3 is CASRDRALNTEAFF. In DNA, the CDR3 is TGTGCCAGCAGGGACAGGGCGTTGAACACTGAAGCTTTCTTT.

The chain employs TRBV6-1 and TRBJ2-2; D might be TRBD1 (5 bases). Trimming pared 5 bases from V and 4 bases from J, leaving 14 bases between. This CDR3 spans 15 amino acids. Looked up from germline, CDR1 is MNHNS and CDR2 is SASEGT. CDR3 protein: CASSPTGISTGELFF. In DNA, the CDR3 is TGTGCCAGCAGTCCTACAGGTATCTCCACCGGGGAGCTGTTTTTT.

This chain's CDR3 is CASSLDGGNIQYF. The CDR3 region has the DNA TGCGCCAGCAGCTTGGATGGAGGAAACATTCAGTACTTC. V gene TRBV5-1 combines with J gene TRBJ2-4, with a tentative D call TRBD2 (5 bases). The CDR3 is made up of 13 amino acids. Germline V CDR1 and CDR2: SGHRS, YFSETQ. V lost 0 bases to trimming and J lost 6 bases, with 7 bases between them.

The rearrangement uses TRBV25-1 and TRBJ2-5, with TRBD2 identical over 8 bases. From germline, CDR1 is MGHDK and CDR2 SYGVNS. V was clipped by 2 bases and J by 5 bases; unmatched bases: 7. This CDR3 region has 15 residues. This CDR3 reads CASSETKRGSETQYF. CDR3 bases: TGTGCCAGCAGTGAAACCAAGCGGGGGTCGGAGACCCAGTACTTC. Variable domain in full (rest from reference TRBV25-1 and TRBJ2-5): EADIYQTPRYLVIGTGKKITLECSQTMGHDKMYWYQQDPGMELHLIHYSYGVNSTEKGDLSSESTVSRIRTEHFPLTLESARPSHTSQYLCASSETKRGSETQYFGPGTRLLVL.

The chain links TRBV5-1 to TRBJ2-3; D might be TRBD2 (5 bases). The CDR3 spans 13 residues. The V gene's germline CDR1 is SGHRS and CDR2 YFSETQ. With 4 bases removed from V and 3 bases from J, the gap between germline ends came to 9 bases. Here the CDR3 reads CASSGIATDTQYF. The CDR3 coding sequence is TGCGCCAGCAGCGGGATAGCGACAGATACGCAGTATTTT.

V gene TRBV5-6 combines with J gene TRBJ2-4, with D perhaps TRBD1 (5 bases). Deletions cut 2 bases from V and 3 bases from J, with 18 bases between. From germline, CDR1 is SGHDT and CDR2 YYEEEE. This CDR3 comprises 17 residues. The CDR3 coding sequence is TGTGCCAGCAGCTTAGGTCAGGGATTCTTAGGCAAAAACATTCAGTACTTC. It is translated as CASSLGQGFLGKNIQYF. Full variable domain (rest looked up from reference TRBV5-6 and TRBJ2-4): DAGVTQSPTHLIKTRGQQVTLRCSPKSGHDTVSWYQQALGQGPQFIFQYYEEEERQRGNFPDRFSGHQFPNYSSELNVNALLLGDSALYLCASSLGQGFLGKNIQYFGAGTRLSVL.

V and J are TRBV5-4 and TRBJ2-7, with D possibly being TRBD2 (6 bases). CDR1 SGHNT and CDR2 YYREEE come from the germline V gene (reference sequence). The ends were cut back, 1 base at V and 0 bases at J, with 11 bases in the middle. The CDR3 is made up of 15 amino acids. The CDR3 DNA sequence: TGTGCCAGCAGCTTGTCGGCGGGGAGCTCCTACGAGCAGTACTTC. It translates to CASSLSAGSSYEQYF.

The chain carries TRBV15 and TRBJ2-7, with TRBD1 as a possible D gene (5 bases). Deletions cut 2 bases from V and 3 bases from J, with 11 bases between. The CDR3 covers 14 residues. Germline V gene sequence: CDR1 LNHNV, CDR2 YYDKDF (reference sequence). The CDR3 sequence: CATSRLNTGYEQYF. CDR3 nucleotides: TGTGCCACCAGCAGACTTAACACAGGCTACGAGCAGTACTTC.

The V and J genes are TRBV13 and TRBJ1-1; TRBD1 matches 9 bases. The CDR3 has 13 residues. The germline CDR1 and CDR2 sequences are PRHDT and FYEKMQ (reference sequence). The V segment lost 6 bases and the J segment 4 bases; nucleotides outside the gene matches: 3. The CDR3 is CASRPDRGTEAFF. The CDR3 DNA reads TGTGCCAGCAGGCCGGACAGGGGCACTGAAGCTTTCTTT.

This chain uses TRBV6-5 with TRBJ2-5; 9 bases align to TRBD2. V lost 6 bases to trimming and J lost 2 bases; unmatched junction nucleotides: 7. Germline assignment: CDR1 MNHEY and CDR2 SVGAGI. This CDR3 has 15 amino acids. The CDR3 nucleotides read TGTGCCAGCAGGGGGCGACTAGCGGTACAAGAGACCCAGTACTTC. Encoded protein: CASRGRLAVQETQYF.

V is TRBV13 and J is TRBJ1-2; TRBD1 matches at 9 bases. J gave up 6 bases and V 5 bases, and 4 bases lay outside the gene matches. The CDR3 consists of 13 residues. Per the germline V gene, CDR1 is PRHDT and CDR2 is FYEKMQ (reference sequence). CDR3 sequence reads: CASSNRQGDGYTF. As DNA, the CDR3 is TGTGCCAGCAGCAACCGACAGGGGGATGGCTACACCTTC.

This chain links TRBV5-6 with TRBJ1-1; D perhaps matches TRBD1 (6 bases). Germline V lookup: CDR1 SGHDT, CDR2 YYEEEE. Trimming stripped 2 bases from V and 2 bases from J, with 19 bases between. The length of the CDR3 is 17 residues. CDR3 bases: TGTGCCAGCAGCTTACAAGCAACCGGGACAAGAAACACTGAAGCTTTCTTT. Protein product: CASSLQATGTRNTEAFF.

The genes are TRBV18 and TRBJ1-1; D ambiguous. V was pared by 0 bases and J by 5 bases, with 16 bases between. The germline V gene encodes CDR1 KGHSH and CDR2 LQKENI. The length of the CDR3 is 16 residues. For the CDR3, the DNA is TGTGCCAGCTCACCACCGGGTTTGGAGGGTTGGACTGAAGCTTTCTTT. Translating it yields CASSPPGLEGWTEAFF.

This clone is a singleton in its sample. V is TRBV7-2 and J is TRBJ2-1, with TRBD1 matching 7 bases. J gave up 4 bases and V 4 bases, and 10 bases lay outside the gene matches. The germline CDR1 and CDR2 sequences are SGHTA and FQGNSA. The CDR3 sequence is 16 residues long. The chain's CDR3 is CASSSIRTGTYNEQFF. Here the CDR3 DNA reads TGTGCCAGCAGCTCCATCCGGACAGGAACATACAATGAGCAGTTCTTC.